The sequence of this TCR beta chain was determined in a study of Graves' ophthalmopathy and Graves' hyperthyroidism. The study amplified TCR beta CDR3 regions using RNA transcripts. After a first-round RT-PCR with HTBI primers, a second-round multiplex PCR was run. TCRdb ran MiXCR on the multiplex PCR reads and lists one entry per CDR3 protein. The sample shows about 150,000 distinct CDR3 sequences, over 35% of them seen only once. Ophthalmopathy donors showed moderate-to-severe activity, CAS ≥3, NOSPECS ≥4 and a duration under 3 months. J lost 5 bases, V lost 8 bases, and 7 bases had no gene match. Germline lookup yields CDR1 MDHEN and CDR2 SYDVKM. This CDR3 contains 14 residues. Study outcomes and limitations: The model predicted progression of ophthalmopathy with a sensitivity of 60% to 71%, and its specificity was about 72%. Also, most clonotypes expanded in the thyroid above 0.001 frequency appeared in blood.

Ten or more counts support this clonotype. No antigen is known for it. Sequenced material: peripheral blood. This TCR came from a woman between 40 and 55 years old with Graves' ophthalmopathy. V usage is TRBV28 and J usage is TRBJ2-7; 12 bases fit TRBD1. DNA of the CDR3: TGTGCCAGCCTCTCCGGGACAGGGGGCGACGAGCAGTACTTC. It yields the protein CASLSGTGGDEQYF. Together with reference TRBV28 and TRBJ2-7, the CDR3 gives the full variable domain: DVKVTQSSRYLVKRTGEKVFLECVQDMDHENMFWYRQDPGLGLRLIYFSYDVKMKEKGDIPEGYSVSREKKERFSLILESASTNQTSMYLCASLSGTGGDEQYFGPGTRLTVT.